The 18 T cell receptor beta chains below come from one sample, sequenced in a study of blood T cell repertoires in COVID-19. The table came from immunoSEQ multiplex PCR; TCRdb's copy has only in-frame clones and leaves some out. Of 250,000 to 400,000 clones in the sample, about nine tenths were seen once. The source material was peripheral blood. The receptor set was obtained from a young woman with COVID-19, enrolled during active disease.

This CDR3 is CACPGQGVYGYTF. CDR3 nucleotide sequence: TGTGCCTGTCCGGGACAGGGGGTCTATGGCTACACCTTC. The genes are TRBV30 and TRBJ1-2, with 11 nucleotides matching TRBD1. The germline V gene encodes CDR1 GTSNPN and CDR2 SVGIG (reference sequence). This CDR3 contains 13 residues. The V gene end was trimmed by 6 bases and the J gene end by 4 bases; junction bases not matched to a gene: 4.

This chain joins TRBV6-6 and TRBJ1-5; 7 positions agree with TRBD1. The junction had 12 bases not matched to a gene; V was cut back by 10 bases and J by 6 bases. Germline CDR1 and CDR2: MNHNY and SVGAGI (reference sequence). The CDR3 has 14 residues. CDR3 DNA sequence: TGTGCCACGCTAGACAGGGTACAGGGTCAGCCCCAGCATTTT. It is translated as CATLDRVQGQPQHF.

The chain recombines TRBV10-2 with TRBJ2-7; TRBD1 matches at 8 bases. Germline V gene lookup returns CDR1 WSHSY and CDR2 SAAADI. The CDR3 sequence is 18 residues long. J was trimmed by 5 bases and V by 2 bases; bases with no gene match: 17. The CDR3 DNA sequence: TGCGCCAGCAGTGAGAGCCCTCAGGGGGCTGGGGGAGGACACGAGCAGTACTTC. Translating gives CASSESPQGAGGGHEQYF.

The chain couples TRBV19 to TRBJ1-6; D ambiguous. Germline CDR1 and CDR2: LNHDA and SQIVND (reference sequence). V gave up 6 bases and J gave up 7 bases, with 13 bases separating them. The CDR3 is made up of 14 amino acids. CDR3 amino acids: CASRYGSSNSPLHF. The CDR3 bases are TGTGCCAGTAGGTATGGGTCTAGCAATTCACCCCTCCACTTT.

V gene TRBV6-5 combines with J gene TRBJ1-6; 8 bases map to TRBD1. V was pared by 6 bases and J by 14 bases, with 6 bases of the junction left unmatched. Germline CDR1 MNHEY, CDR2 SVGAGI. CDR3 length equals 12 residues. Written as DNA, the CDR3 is TGTGCCAGCAGCCGGACAGGGACTGCCCTCCACTTT. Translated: CASSRTGTALHF.

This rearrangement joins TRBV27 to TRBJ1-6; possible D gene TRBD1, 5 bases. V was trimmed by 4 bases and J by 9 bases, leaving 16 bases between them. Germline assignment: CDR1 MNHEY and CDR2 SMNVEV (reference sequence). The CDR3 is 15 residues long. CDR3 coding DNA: TGTGCCAGCAGTTCCCTAGCAGGGAGGAGTTCACCCCTCCACTTT. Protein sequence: CASSSLAGRSSPLHF.

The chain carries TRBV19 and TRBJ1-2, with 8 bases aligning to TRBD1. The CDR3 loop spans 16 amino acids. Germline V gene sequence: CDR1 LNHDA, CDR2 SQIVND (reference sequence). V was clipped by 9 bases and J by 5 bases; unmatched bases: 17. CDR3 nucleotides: TGTGCCAGCCGCCCCGGGACAGGCTGGGTGGCTTATGGCTACACCTTC. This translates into CASRPGTGWVAYGYTF.

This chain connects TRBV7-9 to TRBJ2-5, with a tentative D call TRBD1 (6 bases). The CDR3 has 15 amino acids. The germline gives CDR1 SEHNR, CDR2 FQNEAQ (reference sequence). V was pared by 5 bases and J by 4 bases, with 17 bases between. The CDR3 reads CASSHTQGLSETQYF. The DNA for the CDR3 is TGTGCCAGCAGCCACACTCAGGGGTTGTCAGAGACCCAGTACTTC. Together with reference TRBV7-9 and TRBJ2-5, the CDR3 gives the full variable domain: DTGVSQNPRHKITKRGQNVTFRCDPISEHNRLYWYRQTLGQGPEFLTYFQNEAQLEKSRLLSDRFSAERPKGSFSTLEIQRTEQGDSAMYLCASSHTQGLSETQYFGPGTRLLVL.

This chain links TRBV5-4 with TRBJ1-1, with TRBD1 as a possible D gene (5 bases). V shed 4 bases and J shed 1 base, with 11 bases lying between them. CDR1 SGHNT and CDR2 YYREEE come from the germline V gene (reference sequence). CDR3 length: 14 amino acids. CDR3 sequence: CASSRSTGNTEAFF. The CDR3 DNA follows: TGTGCCAGCAGCCGAAGTACAGGGAACACTGAAGCTTTCTTT.

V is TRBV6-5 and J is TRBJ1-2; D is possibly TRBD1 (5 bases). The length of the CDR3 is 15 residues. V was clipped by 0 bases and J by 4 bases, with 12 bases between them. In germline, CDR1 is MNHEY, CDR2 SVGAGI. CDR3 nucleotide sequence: TGTGCCAGCAGTTACTCAAACAGGCAGTCCTATGGCTACACCTTC. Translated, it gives CASSYSNRQSYGYTF.

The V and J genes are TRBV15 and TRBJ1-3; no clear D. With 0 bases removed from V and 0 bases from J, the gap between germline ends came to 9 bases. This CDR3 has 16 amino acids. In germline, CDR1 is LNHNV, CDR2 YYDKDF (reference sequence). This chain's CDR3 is CATSRDSGNSGNTIYF. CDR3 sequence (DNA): TGTGCCACCAGCAGAGACTCAGGCAACTCTGGAAACACCATATATTTT.

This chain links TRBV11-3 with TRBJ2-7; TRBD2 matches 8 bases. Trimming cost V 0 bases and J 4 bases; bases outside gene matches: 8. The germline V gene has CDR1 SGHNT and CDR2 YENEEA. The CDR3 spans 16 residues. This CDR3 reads CASSLEAGAPGYEQYF. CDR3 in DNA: TGTGCCAGCAGCTTAGAAGCGGGAGCCCCCGGGTACGAGCAGTACTTC. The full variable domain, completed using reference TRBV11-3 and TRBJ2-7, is EAGVVQSPRYKIIEKKQPVAFWCNPISGHNTLYWYLQNLGQGPELLIRYENEEAVDDSQLPKDRFSAERLKGVDSTLKIQPAELGDSAVYLCASSLEAGAPGYEQYFGPGTRLTVT.

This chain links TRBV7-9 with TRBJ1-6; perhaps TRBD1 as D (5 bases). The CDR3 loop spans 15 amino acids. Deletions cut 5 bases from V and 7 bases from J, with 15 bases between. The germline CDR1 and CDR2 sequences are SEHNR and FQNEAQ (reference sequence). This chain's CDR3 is CASSGSQGGNSPLHF. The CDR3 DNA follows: TGTGCCAGCAGCGGATCCCAGGGTGGCAATTCACCCCTCCACTTT. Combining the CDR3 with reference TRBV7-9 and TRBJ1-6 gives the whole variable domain DTGVSQNPRHKITKRGQNVTFRCDPISEHNRLYWYRQTLGQGPEFLTYFQNEAQLEKSRLLSDRFSAERPKGSFSTLEIQRTEQGDSAMYLCASSGSQGGNSPLHFGNGTRLTVT.

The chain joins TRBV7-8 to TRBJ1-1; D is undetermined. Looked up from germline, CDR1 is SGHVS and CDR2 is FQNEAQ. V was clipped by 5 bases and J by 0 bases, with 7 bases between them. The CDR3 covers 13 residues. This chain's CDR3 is CASSPPVNTEAFF. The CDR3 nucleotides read TGTGCCAGCAGCCCCCCCGTGAACACTGAAGCTTTCTTT.

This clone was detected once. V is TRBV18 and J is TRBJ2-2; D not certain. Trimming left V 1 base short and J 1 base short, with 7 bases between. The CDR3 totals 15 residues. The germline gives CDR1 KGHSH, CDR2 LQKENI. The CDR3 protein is CASSPRAGNTGELFF. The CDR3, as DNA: TGTGCCAGCTCACCACGAGCTGGGAACACCGGGGAGCTGTTTTTT.

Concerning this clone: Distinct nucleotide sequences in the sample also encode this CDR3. The DNA for the CDR3 is TGTGCCAGCAGCCGCGGGGGTACAGATACGCAGTATTTT. It is translated as CASSRGGTDTQYF. This chain links TRBV6-5 with TRBJ2-3; 7 bases line up with TRBD2. Germline loops: CDR1 MNHEY, CDR2 SVGAGI. J gave up 3 bases and V 6 bases, and 3 bases lay outside the gene matches. This CDR3 contains 13 residues.

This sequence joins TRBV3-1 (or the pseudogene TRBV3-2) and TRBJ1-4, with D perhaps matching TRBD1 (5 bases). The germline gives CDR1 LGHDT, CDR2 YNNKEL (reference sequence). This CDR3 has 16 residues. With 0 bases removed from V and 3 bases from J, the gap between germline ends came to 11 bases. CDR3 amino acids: CASSQDPREANEKLFF. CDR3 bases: TGTGCCAGCAGCCAAGATCCCAGGGAGGCTAATGAAAAACTGTTTTTT.

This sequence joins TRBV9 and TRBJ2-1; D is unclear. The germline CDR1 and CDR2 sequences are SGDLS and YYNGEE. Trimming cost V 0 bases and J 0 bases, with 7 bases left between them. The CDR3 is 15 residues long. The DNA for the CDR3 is TGTGCCAGCAGCGTAGGGAGCGCCTCCTACAATGAGCAGTTCTTC. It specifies CASSVGSASYNEQFF.